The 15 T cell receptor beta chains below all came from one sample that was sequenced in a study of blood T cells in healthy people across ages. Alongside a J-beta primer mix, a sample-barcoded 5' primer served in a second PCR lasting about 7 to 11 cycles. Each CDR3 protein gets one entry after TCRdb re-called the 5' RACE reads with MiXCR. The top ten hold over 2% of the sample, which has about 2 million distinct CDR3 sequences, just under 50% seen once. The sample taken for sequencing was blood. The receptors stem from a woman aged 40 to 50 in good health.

The CDR3 loop is CASIGYGYTF. CDR3 nucleotide sequence: TGCGCCAGCATAGGCTATGGCTACACCTTC. This chain joins TRBV5-1 and TRBJ1-2, with no clear D. This CDR3 comprises 10 residues. Germline lookup yields CDR1 SGHRS and CDR2 YFSETQ. The germline V and J ends were trimmed by 6 bases and 4 bases, with 4 bases remaining between them.

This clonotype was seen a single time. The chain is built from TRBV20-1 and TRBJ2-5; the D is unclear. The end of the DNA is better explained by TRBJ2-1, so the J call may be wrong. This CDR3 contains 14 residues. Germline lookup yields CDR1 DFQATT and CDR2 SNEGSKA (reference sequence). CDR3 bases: TGCAGTGTTAGTAGAGTTGGAATACAAGAGACCCAGTTCTTC. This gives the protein CSVSRVGIQETQFF.

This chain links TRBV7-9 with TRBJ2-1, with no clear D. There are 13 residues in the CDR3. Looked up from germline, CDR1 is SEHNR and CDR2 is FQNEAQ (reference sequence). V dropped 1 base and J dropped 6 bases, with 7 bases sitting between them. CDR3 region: CASSLVEVNEQFF. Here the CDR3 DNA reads TGTGCCAGCAGCTTAGTAGAGGTCAATGAGCAGTTCTTC.

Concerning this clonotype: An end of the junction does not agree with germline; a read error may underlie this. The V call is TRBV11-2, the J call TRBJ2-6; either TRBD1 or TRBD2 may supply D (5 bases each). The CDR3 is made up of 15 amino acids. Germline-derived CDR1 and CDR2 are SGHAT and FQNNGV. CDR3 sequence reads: CASSPPSSGANALTF. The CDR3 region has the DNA TGTGCCAGCAGCCCGCCTAGCTCTGGGGCCAACGCCCTGACTTTC.

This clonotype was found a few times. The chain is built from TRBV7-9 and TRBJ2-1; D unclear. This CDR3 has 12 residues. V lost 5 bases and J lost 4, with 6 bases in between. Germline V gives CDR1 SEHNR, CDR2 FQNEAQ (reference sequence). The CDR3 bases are TGTGCCAGCAGCGATCAGTACAATGAGCAGTTCTTC. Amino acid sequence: CASSDQYNEQFF.

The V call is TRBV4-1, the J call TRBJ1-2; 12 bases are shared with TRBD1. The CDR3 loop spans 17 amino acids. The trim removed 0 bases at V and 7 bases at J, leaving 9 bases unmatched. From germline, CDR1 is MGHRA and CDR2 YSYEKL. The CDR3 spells CASSQEGQGAEEGGYTF. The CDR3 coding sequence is TGCGCCAGCAGCCAAGAGGGACAGGGGGCTGAAGAGGGTGGCTACACCTTC.

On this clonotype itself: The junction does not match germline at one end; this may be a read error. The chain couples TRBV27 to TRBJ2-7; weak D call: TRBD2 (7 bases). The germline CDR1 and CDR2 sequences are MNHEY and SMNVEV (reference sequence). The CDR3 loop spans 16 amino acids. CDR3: CASGLGGGGAPYEQYF. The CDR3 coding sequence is TGTGCCAGCGGTTTGGGGGGGGGCGGCGCCCCCTACGAGCAGTACTTC.

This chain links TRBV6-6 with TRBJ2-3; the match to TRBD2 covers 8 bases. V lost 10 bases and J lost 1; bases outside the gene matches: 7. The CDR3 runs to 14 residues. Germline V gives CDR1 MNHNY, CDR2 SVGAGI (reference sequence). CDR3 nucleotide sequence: TGTGCCACCGCGGGCGGGGGGCGCACAGATACGCAGTATTTT. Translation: CATAGGGRTDTQYF.

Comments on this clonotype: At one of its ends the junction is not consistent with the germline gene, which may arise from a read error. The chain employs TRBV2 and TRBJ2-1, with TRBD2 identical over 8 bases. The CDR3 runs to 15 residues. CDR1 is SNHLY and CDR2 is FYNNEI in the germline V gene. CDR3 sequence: CASSEATSGYDEQFF. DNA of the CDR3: TGTGCCAGCAGTGAAGCCACTAGCGGCTACGATGAGCAGTTCTTC.

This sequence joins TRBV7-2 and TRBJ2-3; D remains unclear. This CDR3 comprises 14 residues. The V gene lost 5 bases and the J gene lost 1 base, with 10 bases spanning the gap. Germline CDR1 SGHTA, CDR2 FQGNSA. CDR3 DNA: TGTGCCAGCAGCCGTACCGTAGGCACAGATACGCAGTATTTT. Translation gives CASSRTVGTDTQYF.

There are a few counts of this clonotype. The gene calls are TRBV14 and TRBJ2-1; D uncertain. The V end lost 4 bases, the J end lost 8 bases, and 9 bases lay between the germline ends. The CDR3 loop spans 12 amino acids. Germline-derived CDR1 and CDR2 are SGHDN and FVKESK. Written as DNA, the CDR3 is TGTGCCAGCAGCCTATCCTTCGATGAGCAGTTCTTC. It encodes CASSLSFDEQFF.

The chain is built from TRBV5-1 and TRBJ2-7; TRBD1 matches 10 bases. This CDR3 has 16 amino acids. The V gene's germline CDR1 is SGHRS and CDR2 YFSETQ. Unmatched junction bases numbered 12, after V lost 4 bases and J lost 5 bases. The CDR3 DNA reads TGCGCCAGCAGCAATAAGACAGGGGGCTATTCAGACGAGCAGTACTTC. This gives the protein CASSNKTGGYSDEQYF.

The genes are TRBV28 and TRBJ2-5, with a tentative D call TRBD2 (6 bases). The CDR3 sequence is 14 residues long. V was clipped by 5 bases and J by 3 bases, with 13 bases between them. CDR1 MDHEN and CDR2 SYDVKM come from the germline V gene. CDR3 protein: CASSLTRVKETQYF. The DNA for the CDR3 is TGTGCCAGCAGTCTGACTAGAGTGAAAGAGACCCAGTACTTC.

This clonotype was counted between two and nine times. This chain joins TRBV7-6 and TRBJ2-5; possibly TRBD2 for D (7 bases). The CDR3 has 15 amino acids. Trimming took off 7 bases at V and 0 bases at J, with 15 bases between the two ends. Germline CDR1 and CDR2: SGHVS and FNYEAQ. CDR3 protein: CASTRGAGHQETQYF. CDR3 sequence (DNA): TGTGCCAGCACTCGGGGGGCGGGGCACCAAGAGACCCAGTACTTC.

The CDR3 is CASSTQGATYNEQFF. The CDR3, as DNA: TGTGCCAGCAGTACCCAGGGGGCCACCTACAATGAGCAGTTCTTC. This rearrangement joins TRBV12-3 or TRBV12-4 to TRBJ2-1; 8 positions agree with TRBD1. V shed 5 bases, J shed 2 bases, and the junction held 5 bases outside the gene matches. There are 15 residues in the CDR3.